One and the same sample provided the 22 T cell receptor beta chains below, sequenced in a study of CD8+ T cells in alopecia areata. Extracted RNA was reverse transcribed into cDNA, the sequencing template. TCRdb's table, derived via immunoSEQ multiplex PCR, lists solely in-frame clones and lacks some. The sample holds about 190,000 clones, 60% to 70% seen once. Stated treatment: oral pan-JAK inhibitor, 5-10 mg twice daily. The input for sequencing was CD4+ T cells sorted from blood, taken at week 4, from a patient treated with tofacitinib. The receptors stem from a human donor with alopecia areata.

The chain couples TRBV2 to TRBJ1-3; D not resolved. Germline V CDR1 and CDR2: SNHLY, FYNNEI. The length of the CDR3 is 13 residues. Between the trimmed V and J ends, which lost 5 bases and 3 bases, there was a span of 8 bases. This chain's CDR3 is CASSTTVGNTIYF. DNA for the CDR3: TGTGCCAGCAGTACTACAGTTGGAAACACCATATATTTT.

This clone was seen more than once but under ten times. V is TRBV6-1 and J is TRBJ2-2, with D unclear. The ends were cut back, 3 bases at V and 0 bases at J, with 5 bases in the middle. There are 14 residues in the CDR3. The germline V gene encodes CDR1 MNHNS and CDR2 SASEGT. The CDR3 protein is CASSDRTNTGELFF. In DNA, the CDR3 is TGTGCCAGCAGTGACAGGACGAACACCGGGGAGCTGTTTTTT.

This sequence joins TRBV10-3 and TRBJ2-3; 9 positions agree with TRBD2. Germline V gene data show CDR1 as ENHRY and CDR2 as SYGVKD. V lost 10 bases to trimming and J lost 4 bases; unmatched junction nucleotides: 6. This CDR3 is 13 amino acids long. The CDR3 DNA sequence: TGTGCCACGGGGGCGGGAGGGCCAGATACGCAGTATTTT. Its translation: CATGAGGPDTQYF.

In DNA form, the CDR3 reads TGTGCCAGCAGCCTCTACGGTATCTACGAGCAGTACTTC. Translated, it gives CASSLYGIYEQYF. The rearrangement links TRBV5-5 to TRBJ2-7; unclear D gene. Germline CDR1 and CDR2: SGHKS and YYEKEE (reference sequence). V dropped 4 bases and J dropped 3 bases, with 11 bases sitting between them. The CDR3 covers 13 residues.

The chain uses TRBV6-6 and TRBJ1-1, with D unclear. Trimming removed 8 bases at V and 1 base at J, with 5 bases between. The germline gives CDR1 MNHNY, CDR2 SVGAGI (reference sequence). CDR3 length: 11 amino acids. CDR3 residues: CASAGNTEAFF. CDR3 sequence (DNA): TGTGCCAGCGCGGGGAACACTGAAGCTTTCTTT.

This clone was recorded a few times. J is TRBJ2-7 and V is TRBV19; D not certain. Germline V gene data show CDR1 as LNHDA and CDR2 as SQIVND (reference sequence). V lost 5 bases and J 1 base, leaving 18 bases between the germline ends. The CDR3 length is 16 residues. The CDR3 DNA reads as TGTGCCAGTAGTTTAACTCGCGGAGCACGATCCTACGAGCAGTACTTC. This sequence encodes CASSLTRGARSYEQYF.

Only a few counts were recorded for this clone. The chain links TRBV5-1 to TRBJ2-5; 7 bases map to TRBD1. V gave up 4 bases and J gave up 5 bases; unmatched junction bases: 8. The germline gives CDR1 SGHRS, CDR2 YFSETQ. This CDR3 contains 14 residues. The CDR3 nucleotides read TGCGCCAGCAGCCACCCGACAGGGAAGGAGACCCAGTACTTC. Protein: CASSHPTGKETQYF.

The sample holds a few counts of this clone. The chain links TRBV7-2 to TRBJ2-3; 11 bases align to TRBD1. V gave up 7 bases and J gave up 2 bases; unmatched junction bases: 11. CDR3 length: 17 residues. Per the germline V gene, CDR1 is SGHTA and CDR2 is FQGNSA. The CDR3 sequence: CASTTERTGGNTDTQYF. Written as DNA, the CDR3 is TGTGCCAGCACCACCGAACGGACAGGGGGCAACACAGATACGCAGTATTTT. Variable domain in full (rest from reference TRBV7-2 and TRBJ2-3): GAGVSQSPSNKVTEKGKDVELRCDPISGHTALYWYRQSLGQGLEFLIYFQGNSAPDKSGLPSDRFSAERTGGSVSTLTIQRTQQEDSAVYLCASTTERTGGNTDTQYFGPGTRLTVL.

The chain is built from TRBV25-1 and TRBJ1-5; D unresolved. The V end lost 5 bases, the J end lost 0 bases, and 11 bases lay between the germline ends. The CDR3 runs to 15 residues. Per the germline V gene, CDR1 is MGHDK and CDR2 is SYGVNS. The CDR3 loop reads CASSPRGYSNQPQHF. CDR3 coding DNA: TGTGCCAGCAGTCCCCGGGGATATAGCAATCAGCCCCAGCATTTT.

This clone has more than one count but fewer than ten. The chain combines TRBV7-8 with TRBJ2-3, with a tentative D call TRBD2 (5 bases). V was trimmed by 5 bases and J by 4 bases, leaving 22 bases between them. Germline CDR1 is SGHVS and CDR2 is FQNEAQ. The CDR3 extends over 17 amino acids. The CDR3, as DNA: TGTGCCAGCAGCCCACGTGTTGGGCTAGCTGGGTCAGATACGCAGTATTTT. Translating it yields CASSPRVGLAGSDTQYF.

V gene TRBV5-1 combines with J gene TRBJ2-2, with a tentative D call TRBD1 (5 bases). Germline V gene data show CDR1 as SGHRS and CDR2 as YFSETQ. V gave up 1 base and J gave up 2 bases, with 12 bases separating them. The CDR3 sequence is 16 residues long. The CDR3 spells CASSLFVTENTGELFF. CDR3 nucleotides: TGCGCCAGCAGCTTGTTCGTGACAGAAAACACCGGGGAGCTGTTTTTT.

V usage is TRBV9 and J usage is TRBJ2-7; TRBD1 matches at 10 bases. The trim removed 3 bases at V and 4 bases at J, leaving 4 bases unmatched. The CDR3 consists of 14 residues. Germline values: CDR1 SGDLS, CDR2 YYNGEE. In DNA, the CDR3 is TGTGCCAGCAGCGCCCGGGACAGGGGTTACGAGCAGTACTTC. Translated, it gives CASSARDRGYEQYF. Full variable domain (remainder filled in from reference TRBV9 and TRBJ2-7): DSGVTQTPKHLITATGQRVTLRCSPRSGDLSVYWYQQSLDQGLQFLIQYYNGEERAKGNILERFSAQQFPDLHSELNLSSLELGDSALYFCASSARDRGYEQYFGPGTRLTVT.

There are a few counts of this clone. The CDR3 coding sequence is TGTGCCACCAGCAGTGGACTAGCGGCTAGCACAGATACGCAGTATTTT. This encodes CATSSGLAASTDTQYF. V and J are TRBV15 and TRBJ2-3; TRBD2 agrees at 10 bases. The CDR3 covers 16 residues. CDR1 and CDR2 (germline): LNHNV, YYDKDF (reference sequence). The J segment lost 0 bases and the V segment lost 3 bases, leaving 3 bases of the junction unmatched.

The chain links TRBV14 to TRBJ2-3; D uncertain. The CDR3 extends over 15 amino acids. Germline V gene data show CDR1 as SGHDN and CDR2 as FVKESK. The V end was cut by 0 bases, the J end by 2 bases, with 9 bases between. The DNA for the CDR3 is TGTGCCAGCAGCCAAGATCTGGGTTTCACAGATACGCAGTATTTT. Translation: CASSQDLGFTDTQYF. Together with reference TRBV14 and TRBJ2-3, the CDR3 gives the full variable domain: EAGVTQFPSHSVIEKGQTVTLRCDPISGHDNLYWYRRVMGKEIKFLLHFVKESKQDESGMPNNRFLAERTGGTYSTLKVQPAELEDSGVYFCASSQDLGFTDTQYFGPGTRLTVL.

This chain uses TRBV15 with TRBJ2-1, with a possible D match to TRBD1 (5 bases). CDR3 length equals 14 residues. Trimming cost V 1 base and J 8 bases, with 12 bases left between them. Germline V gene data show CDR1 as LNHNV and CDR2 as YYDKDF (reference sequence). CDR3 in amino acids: CATSRGAGMDEQFF. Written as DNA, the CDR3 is TGTGCCACCAGCAGAGGGGCAGGGATGGATGAGCAGTTCTTC.

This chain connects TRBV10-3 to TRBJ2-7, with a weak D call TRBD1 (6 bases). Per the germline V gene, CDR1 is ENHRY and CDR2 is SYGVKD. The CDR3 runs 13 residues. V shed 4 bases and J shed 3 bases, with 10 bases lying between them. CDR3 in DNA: TGTGCCATCAGTGGACAGGTTAGCTACGAGCAGTACTTC. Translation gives CAISGQVSYEQYF.

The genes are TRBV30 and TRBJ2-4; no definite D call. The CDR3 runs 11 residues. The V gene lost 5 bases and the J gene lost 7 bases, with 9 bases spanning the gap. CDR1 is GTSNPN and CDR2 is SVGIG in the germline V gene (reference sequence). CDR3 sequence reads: CAWVATNIQYF. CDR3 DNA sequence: TGTGCCTGGGTCGCGACGAACATTCAGTACTTC. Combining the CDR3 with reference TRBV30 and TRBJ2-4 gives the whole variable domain SQTIHQWPATLVQPVGSPLSLECTVEGTSNPNLYWYRQAAGRGLQLLFYSVGIGQISSEVPQNLSASRPQDRQFILSSKKLLLSDSGFYLCAWVATNIQYFGAGTRLSVL.

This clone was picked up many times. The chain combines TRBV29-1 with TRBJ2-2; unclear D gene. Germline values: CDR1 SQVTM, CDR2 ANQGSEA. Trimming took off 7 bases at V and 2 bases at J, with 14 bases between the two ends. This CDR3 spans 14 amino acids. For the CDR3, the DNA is TGCAGCGCAGCGCCATGGGAAAACACCGGGGAGCTGTTTTTT. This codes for CSAAPWENTGELFF.

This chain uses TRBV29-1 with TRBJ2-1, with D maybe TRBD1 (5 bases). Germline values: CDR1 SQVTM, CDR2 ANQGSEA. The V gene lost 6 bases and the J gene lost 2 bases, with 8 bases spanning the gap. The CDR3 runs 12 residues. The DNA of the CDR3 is TGCAGCGTAAAGACAGCCTACAATGAGCAGTTCTTC. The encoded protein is CSVKTAYNEQFF.

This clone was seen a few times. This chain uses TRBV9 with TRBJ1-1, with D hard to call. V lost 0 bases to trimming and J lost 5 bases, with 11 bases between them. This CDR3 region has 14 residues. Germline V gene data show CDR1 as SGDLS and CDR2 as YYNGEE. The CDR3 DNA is TGTGCCAGCAGCGTAGCTCCCCTGGGGACTGAAGCTTTCTTT. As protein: CASSVAPLGTEAFF.

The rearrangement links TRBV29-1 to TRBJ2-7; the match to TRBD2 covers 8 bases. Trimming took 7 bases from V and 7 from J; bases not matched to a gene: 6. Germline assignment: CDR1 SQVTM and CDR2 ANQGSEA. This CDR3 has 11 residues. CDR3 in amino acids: CSAGLAWEQYF. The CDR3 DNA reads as TGCAGCGCTGGACTAGCTTGGGAGCAGTACTTC.

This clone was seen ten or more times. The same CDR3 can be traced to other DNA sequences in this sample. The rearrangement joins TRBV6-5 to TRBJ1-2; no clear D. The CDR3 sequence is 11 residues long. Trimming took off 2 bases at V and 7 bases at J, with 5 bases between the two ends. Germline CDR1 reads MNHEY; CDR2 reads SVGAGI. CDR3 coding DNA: TGTGCCAGCAGTTACGGGGTTGGCTACACCTTC. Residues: CASSYGVGYTF.